A single TCR beta chain is shown here with its context. Its specificity is not known. This record comes from a study of CXCR3-negative and CXCR3-positive naive CD8 T cells. Study as a whole: A total of about 140 million TRB reads was generated, with about 1.5 +/- 0.3 million per library. Broader study findings: Memory CD8+ T cell repertoires were far less diverse than both naive subsets. Relative to CXCR3-negative naive cells, CXCR3-positive naive cells had more hydrophobic TRB CDR3s. Naive CXCR3-positive and CXCR3-negative cells shared TRBV-TRBJ usage; memory cells diverged.

A CD45RO-CCR7+CD27+CD95- phenotype identified naive CD8+ T cells. The CDR3 has 14 amino acids. Germline CDR1 reads MDHEN; CDR2 reads SYDVKM. Libraries were UMI-labeled 5' RACE TRB cDNA. TCRdb re-called the 5' RACE reads and shows each CDR3 protein once, DNA omitted. Seen in this sample are about 120,000 distinct CDR3 sequences; the ten most common clones hold around 0.35%. The chain combines TRBV28 with TRBJ2-5; the TCRdb D gene call, TRBD1, has no DNA to confirm it. The TCR comes from a human donor in good health. Some clones in this sample may be carry-over from other donors' samples. The sequencing sample was made of naive CXCR3+ CD8+ T cells from blood. The subset denotes: CD45RO-CCR7+CD27+CD95- naive CD8+ T cells expressing CXCR3 (TNR3+). This chain's CDR3 is CASSPPTGVETQYF.